The present TCR beta chain was sequenced within a study of T cell responses to AZD1222 COVID-19 vaccine. Whole-study context: Recipients boosted at about 4 weeks or about 12 weeks are pooled. Study outcomes and limitations: Samples come after the peak T cell response, not at day 14. Among those given AZD1222, only 5 to 7 were seropositive at baseline.

Assay: immunoSEQ multiplex PCR; the TCRdb copy retains only in-frame clones and omits some. The profile shows 150,000 to 200,000 clones, approximately 92% of them singletons. On this clone: Its antigen is not identified.

This CDR3 comprises 20 residues. Per germline, CDR1 MNHNY and CDR2 SVGAGI (reference sequence). J lost 0 bases, V lost 5 bases, and 19 bases had no gene match. This rearrangement joins TRBV6-6 to TRBJ2-3; 8 nucleotides agree with TRBD2. This TCR came from an adult in good health. The sample in question was peripheral blood, obtained on day 0 of AZD1222 vaccination. Here the CDR3 DNA reads TGTGCCAGCAGTCCCCCATGGGCGGGGGGTACCGTTTCTAGCACAGATACGCAGTATTTT. This translates into CASSPPWAGGTVSSTDTQYF.